This is a list of T cell receptor beta chains from one sample in a study of Ad26.COV2.S vaccination and SARS-CoV-2 variants. The table came from immunoSEQ multiplex PCR; TCRdb's copy has only in-frame clones and leaves some out. The sample shows 430,000 or so clones, around 90% of them seen only once. Sequenced here: peripheral blood, sampled in a trial of Ad26.COV2.S vaccine versus placebo. The source is a person between 18 and 65 years old who received the Ad26.COV2.S COVID-19 vaccine or a placebo. CDR3s include the opening cysteine and the closing phenylalanine or tryptophan. D genes are given only for firm matches. Expanded clones get a size class; other rows say once, few or many, or leave the size out.

len	v_gene	j_gene	d_gene	abundance	CDR3nt	CDR3aa
16	TRBV7-2	TRBJ2-1	TRBD2	few	TGTGCCAGCAGCTCCTCACTAGCGGCGGGTTTTGCTGAGCAGTTCTTC	CASSSSLAAGFAEQFF
19	TRBV4-3	TRBJ2-5	TRBD2	-	TGCGCCAGCAGCCAAGCTCTGAGCGGGAGGGCCTCGGACAGGGAGACCCAGTACTTC	CASSQALSGRASDRETQYF
15	TRBV5-4	TRBJ2-7	-	-	TGTGCCAGCAGCTTGAAGTCGGATAACTCCTACGAGCAGTACTTC	CASSLKSDNSYEQYF
14	TRBV27	TRBJ1-5	TRBD1	-	TGTGCCAGCAACCCAACAGGGGGCCTGGAGCCCCAGCATTTT	CASNPTGGLEPQHF
14	TRBV7-6	TRBJ2-7	-	once	TGTGCCAGCAGCTTAGCGAGCCATCCCTACGAGCAGTACTTC	CASSLASHPYEQYF
15	TRBV5-1	TRBJ2-1	-	-	TGCGCCAGCAGCCCCGGGTCATCCCTCTACAATGAGCAGTTCTTC	CASSPGSSLYNEQFF
14	TRBV9	TRBJ1-6	-	-	TGTGCCAGCAGCCAAGGACCTAATAATTCACCCCTCCACTTT	CASSQGPNNSPLHF
14	TRBV7-8	TRBJ1-4	TRBD1	-	TGTGCCAGCAGCGTAGACAGGGTAGATGAAAAACTGTTTTTT	CASSVDRVDEKLFF
15	TRBV14	TRBJ2-7	TRBD2	-	TGTGCCAGCAGCCAAGGGCTAGCGGGACTCTACGAGCAGTACTTC	CASSQGLAGLYEQYF
15	TRBV5-4	TRBJ2-7	TRBD2	once	TGTGCCAGCAGCTCCGGACTAGCGGAATCCTACGAGCAGTACTTC	CASSSGLAESYEQYF
13	TRBV6-5	TRBJ1-2	-	once	TGTGCCAGCAGTTACGACGAATCTCGGGGCTACACCTTC	CASSYDESRGYTF
14	TRBV7-2	TRBJ2-7	TRBD2	once	TGTGCCAGCAGCCCCGGGACTAGCGGGAGCGAGCAGTACTTC	CASSPGTSGSEQYF
16	TRBV10-3	TRBJ2-2	TRBD2	-	TGTGCCGCACCACCTGCCGGGAGGATCAACACCGGGGAGCTGTTTTTT	CAAPPAGRINTGELFF
17	TRBV19	TRBJ2-7	TRBD1	once	TGTGCCAGTAGTACTCAAACCGGGACAGGGGGCTCCTACGAGCAGTACTTC	CASSTQTGTGGSYEQYF
15	TRBV7-2	TRBJ2-3	TRBD2	-	TGTGCCAGCAGCATGGGACTAGCACTTACAGATACGCAGTATTTT	CASSMGLALTDTQYF
13	TRBV7-6	TRBJ2-5	-	-	TGTGCCAGCAGCCGGACGGGGAATGGGGCCCAGTACTTC	CASSRTGNGAQYF
13	TRBV5-1	TRBJ1-1	-	-	TGCGCCAGCAGTTCTGGACAGAACACTGAAGCTTTCTTT	CASSSGQNTEAFF
12	TRBV29-1	TRBJ2-1	-	-	TGCAGCGTTGTTTCTAGCAGCAATGAGCAGTTCTTC	CSVVSSSNEQFF
13	TRBV6-5	TRBJ2-3	-	-	TGTGCCAGCAGCGTTGGACTGACAGATACGCAGTATTTT	CASSVGLTDTQYF
12	TRBV12-3/TRBV12-4	TRBJ2-7	-	-	TGTGCCAGCAGTGTACAGGGCTACGAGCAGTACTTC	CASSVQGYEQYF
13	TRBV19	TRBJ1-5	-	-	TGTGCCAGTTCTGCGGGAGTATATCAGCCCCAGCATTTT	CASSAGVYQPQHF
15	TRBV18	TRBJ2-3	TRBD2	-	TGTGCCAGCTCACCACCGTCGGGAGGGCCAGATACGCAGTATTTT	CASSPPSGGPDTQYF